This T cell receptor beta chain was identified in a study of molecular identifiers for immune sequencing clone quantification. Study-level results: Molecules of identical TCR sharing a barcode could underestimate highly expanded clone sizes.

On this clonotype: Its antigen is unidentified.

In germline, CDR1 is MNHEY, CDR2 SMNVEV (reference sequence). Trimming took 2 bases from V and 4 from J, leaving 12 bases between them. CDR3 length: 14 amino acids. Preparation methods for the bulk TCR libraries were those previously described, with listed TCR primers. TCRdb independently ran MiXCR on the PCR reads; one entry per CDR3 protein. The data contain approximately 630,000 distinct CDR3 sequences, about 25% of them singletons. The TCR sequence derives from a human donor in good health. Some libraries in this study had Jurkat cell RNA spiked in. Sequencing was done on a sample of naive CD8+ T cells from blood, with Jurkat cell RNA spiked in. The subset: FACS-sorted CD8+CD4-CCR7+CD45RA+ naive T cells. The chain is built from TRBV27 and TRBJ2-7, with D possibly TRBD2 on 6 matching bases. In nucleotides, the CDR3 is TGTGCCAGCAGTTTAAGCGGGCCAGCTTACGAGCAGTACTTC. Residues: CASSLSGPAYEQYF.